Sequencing of this T cell receptor (beta chain) was carried out in a study of cytotoxic CD8 clonotypes in ibrutinib-treated CLL. Sequenced by immunoSEQ multiplex PCR; TCRdb stores in-frame clones only, minus some. The table includes some 98,000 clones, roughly 80% detected once. The ends lost 3 bases at V and 7 bases at J; junction bases unmatched: 16. The length of the CDR3 is 17 residues. The germline V gene encodes CDR1 SGHDT and CDR2 YYEEEE. V is TRBV5-6 and J is TRBJ2-1, with 7 bases identical to TRBD1. The TCR was taken from a human donor with chronic lymphocytic leukemia. The sample was PBMCs, taken after 12 months of ibrutinib treatment. This chain's CDR3 is CASSSDTGTARPNEQFF. The CDR3 coding sequence is TGTGCCAGCAGCTCTGACACCGGGACAGCCCGACCAAATGAGCAGTTCTTC.